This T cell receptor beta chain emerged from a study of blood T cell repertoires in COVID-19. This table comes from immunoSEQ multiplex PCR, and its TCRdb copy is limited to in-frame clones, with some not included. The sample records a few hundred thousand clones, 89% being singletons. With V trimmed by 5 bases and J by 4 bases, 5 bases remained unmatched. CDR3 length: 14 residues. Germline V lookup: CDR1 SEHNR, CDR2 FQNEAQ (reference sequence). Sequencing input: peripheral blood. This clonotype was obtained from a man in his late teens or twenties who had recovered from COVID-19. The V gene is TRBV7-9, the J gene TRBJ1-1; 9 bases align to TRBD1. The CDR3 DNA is TGTGCCAGCAGCGGACGACAGGGGGGCACTGAAGCTTTCTTT. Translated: CASSGRQGGTEAFF.